The 5 T cell receptor beta chains below all came from one sample that was sequenced in a study of tissue T cells after allogeneic stem cell transplantation. Documented time point: mouse harvest day 14 after allogeneic transplant. Each mouse received 10^7 T-cell-depleted marrow cells plus 10^6 splenic CD5+ T cells by tail vein. Measured with immunoSEQ multiplex PCR; TCRdb has only the in-frame clones, and not every one. The repertoire has 5,600 or so clones, roughly a third of them found once; the top ten carry 4% to 5.5%. What was sequenced was skin. These receptors all stem from a female BALB/c mouse given C57BL/6 T cells with graft-versus-host disease after an allogeneic hematopoietic cell transplant.

About this clone: Gene names follow the mouse nomenclature. Sequencing ends 1 residue short of the CDR3 end; the germline J gene provides the rest. This chain connects TRBV12-1 to TRBJ2-5; D not resolved. Looked up from germline, CDR1 is SGHSN and CDR2 is HYEKVE. The CDR3 runs 13 residues. V shed 4 bases and J shed 6 bases, with 13 bases lying between them. The CDR3 here is CASSPGPRDTQYF. The CDR3 DNA, read in part, is TGTGCCAGCTCGCCAGGACCGAGGGACACCCAGTAC.

As for this clone: Mouse gene names apply. The read finishes 1 residue shy of the CDR3 end, and the germline J gene is used to complete it. The V call is TRBV26, the J call TRBJ2-5; D is undetermined. Germline assignment: CDR1 KGHPV and CDR2 FQNQEV (reference sequence). V lost 2 bases and J lost 8, with 11 bases in between. The CDR3 contains 13 residues. CDR3 residues: CASSLTEGGTQYF. The part of the CDR3 DNA that was read is TGTGCCAGCAGTCTGACTGAGGGAGGCACCCAGTAC.

This clone was counted a few times. Gene names refer to mouse genes. The CDR3 end is not reached by the read, which stops 1 residue before it; the germline J gene fills it in. The rearrangement uses TRBV14 and TRBJ2-5; 7 nucleotides match TRBD1. The CDR3 has 15 residues. V gave up 5 bases and J gave up 3 bases; unmatched junction bases: 9. Germline loops: CDR1 SGHDT, CDR2 FRDEAV. The DNA read from the CDR3 is TGTGCCAGCAGCTTCCTCGGGACAGTACAAGACACCCAGTAC. Translated, it gives CASSFLGTVQDTQY. The whole CDR3 sequence is CASSFLGTVQDTQYF.

This clone counts as medium-sized. Mouse gene names apply. The read stops 1 residue short of the end of the CDR3; the missing end is completed from the germline J gene. The chain recombines TRBV13-2 with TRBJ2-5; 13 nucleotides agree with TRBD2. The CDR3 is 16 amino acids. J gave up 2 bases and V 2 bases, and 2 bases lay outside the gene matches. In germline, CDR1 is NNHNN, CDR2 SYGAGS (reference sequence). CDR3 in amino acids: CASGEGLGGFQDTQYF. The CDR3 bases that were read are TGTGCCAGCGGTGAGGGACTGGGGGGGTTCCAAGACACCCAGTAC.

This clone was detected once. Mouse names are used for the genes. The read terminates 1 residue before the CDR3 end, so the remaining end is supplied by the germline J gene. The chain links TRBV2 to TRBJ2-5; TRBD1 might be the D (6 bases). The CDR3 sequence is 14 residues long. V dropped 4 bases and J dropped 1 base, with 9 bases sitting between them. Germline V CDR1 and CDR2: LGHNA, YSYQKL. The CDR3 DNA, read in part, is TGTGCCAGCAGCCCCGGACAGTACCAAGACACCCAGTAC. Residues: CASSPGQYQDTQY. The entire CDR3 protein reads CASSPGQYQDTQYF.